These 2 T cell receptor beta chains originate from one sample sequenced in a study of human T cells and chemical hapten exposure. From the RACE reads, TCRdb called clonotypes with MiXCR, one entry per CDR3 protein. The data hold 70,000 or so distinct CDR3 sequences, with around 10% observed a single time. The time point: patch test 3, about 24 weeks after DPC sensitization. Treatment here: therapeutic diphenylcyclopropenone sensitization with weekly scalp DPC. The sample here was whole blood, taken in connection with sensitization to the hapten diphenylcyclopropenone (DPC). The source of these receptors is a woman aged 50 to 65 with alopecia areata. Some clones in this sample may be carry-over from other donors' samples.

At least ten counts were recorded for this clonotype. This chain joins TRBV27 and TRBJ1-5; the match to TRBD1 covers 7 bases. The trim removed 2 bases at V and 3 bases at J, leaving 10 bases unmatched. From germline, CDR1 is MNHEY and CDR2 SMNVEV (reference sequence). The CDR3 spans 17 residues. CDR3 sequence: CASSLEGARGPNQPQHF. DNA for the CDR3: TGTGCCAGCAGTTTAGAGGGGGCTCGGGGTCCCAATCAGCCCCAGCATTTT.

The table lists this clonotype with many counts. As DNA, the CDR3 is TGTGCCAGCAGTCCTAGGGGTTTTGATGAGCAGTTCTTC. This codes for CASSPRGFDEQFF. The chain employs TRBV27 and TRBJ2-1; D may be TRBD1 (5 bases). CDR1 is MNHEY, CDR2 SMNVEV, per germline (reference sequence). This CDR3 has 13 residues. Trimming stripped 5 bases from V and 8 bases from J, with 13 bases between.